This TCR beta chain was captured in a study of OX40 agonist ivuxolimab in advanced cancers. J gave up 4 bases and V 0 bases, and 7 bases lay outside the gene matches. The CDR3 is made up of 16 amino acids. Germline values: CDR1 MNHNY, CDR2 SVGAGI (reference sequence). TCRdb's table, derived via immunoSEQ multiplex PCR, lists solely in-frame clones and lacks some. The sample yields roughly 97,000 clones, roughly nine tenths seen once. The receptor was derived from an adult with an advanced solid tumor such as melanoma, head and neck, liver or kidney cancer. The material sequenced was CD4+ or CD8+ T cells sorted from blood, taken in a trial of the OX40 agonist ivuxolimab. The V call is TRBV6-6, the J call TRBJ2-5, with TRBD2 matching 8 bases. The CDR3 coding sequence is TGTGCCAGCAGTTACTCGTCCGGGGGGGCCTCAGAGACCCAGTACTTC. Its protein product is CASSYSSGGASETQYF.